This T cell receptor (beta chain) appears in the sequencing data of a study of blood T cell repertoires in COVID-19. Looking at the study overall: There were acute and convalescent COVID-19 samples, and they came from the United States, Italy and Spain. PBMCs, B-cell-depleted T cells, or T cells provided the cDNA or gDNA that made up the material.

Original processing notes: Estimation of nucleated cell counts was performed using reference gene primer amplification. Profiling relied on immunoSEQ multiplex PCR, and the TCRdb table lists in-frame clones only, not all of them. That table furnishes V, J and clone size, whereas the DNA furnished D and trimming. This table has 150,000 or so clones, around 83% appearing once. The length of the CDR3 is 13 residues. Germline values: CDR1 LNHDA, CDR2 SQIVND (reference sequence). V lost 5 bases, J lost 1 base, and 8 bases lay in between. This chain uses TRBV19 with TRBJ1-1; D remains unclear. The specimen was peripheral blood. The receptor's source is a woman over 75 with acute or convalescent COVID-19. The CDR3: CASSVSGNTEAFF. The CDR3 DNA reads as TGTGCCAGTAGTGTCTCGGGGAACACTGAAGCTTTCTTT.